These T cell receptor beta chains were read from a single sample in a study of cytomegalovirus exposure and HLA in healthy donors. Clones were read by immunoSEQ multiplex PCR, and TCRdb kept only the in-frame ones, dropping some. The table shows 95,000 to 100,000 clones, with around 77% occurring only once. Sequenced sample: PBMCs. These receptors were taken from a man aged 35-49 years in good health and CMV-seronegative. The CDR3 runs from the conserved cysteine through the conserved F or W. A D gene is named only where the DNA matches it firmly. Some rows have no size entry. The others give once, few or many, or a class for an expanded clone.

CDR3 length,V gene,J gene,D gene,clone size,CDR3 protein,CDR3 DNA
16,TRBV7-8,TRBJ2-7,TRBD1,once,CASSLDRFQGAYEQYF,TGTGCCAGCAGCTTAGATAGATTCCAGGGGGCTTACGAGCAGTACTTC
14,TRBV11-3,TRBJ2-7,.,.,CASSSGDSGDEQYF,TGTGCCAGCAGCTCGGGGGATAGCGGCGACGAGCAGTACTTC
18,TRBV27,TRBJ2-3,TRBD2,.,CASSLSGLAGGGTDTQYF,TGTGCCAGCAGTTTATCAGGACTAGCGGGGGGAGGTACAGATACGCAGTATTTT
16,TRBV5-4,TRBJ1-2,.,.,CASSPEPATSNYGYTF,TGTGCCAGCAGCCCAGAACCCGCAACGTCGAACTATGGCTACACCTTC
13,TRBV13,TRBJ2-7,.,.,CASTSGLRGEQYF,TGTGCCAGCACATCAGGGCTCAGAGGCGAGCAGTACTTC
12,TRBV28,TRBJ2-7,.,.,CASSTPLYEQYF,TGTGCCAGCAGTACCCCCCTATACGAGCAGTACTTC
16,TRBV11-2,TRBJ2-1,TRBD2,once,CASSSPGGLVSDEQFF,TGTGCCAGCAGCTCACCCGGGGGACTAGTGAGCGATGAGCAGTTCTTC
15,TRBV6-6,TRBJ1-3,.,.,CASSSREFSGNTIYF,TGTGCCAGCAGTTCCCGGGAATTCTCTGGAAACACCATATATTTT
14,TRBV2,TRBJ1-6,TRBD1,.,CASSEETGLSPLHF,TGTGCCAGCAGTGAAGAGACAGGGCTTTCACCCCTCCACTTT
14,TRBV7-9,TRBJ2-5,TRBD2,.,CASSLSTSGGAQYF,TGTGCCAGCAGCTTATCTACTAGCGGCGGGGCCCAGTACTTC
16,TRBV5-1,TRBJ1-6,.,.,CASSSSTGTSNSPLHF,TGCGCCAGCAGCTCTTCGACCGGGACAAGTAATTCACCCCTCCACTTT
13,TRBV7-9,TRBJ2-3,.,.,CASSLIGLDTQYF,TGTGCCAGCAGCTTAATCGGTTTAGATACGCAGTATTTT
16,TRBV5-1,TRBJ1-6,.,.,CASSPQGGSMNSPLHF,TGCGCCAGCAGCCCCCAAGGGGGTTCGATGAATTCACCCCTCCACTTT
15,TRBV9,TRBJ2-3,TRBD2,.,CASTYGGGAFDTQYF,TGTGCCAGCACCTACGGCGGGGGGGCATTTGATACGCAGTATTTT
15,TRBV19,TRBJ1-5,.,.,CASTPSLTENQPQHF,TGTGCCAGTACCCCTTCGTTGACAGAGAATCAGCCCCAGCATTTT
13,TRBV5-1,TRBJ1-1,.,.,CASSYTGVTEAFF,TGCGCCAGCAGCTACACAGGAGTCACTGAAGCTTTCTTT
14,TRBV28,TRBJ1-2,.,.,CASSLSVGSYGYTF,TGTGCCAGCAGTTTGAGCGTGGGTAGCTATGGCTACACCTTC
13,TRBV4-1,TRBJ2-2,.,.,CASSPSAAGEPFF,TGCGCCAGCAGCCCGTCCGCTGCCGGGGAGCCGTTTTTT
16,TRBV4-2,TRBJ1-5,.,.,CTSSQVSEARNQPQHF,TGTACCAGCAGCCAAGTGTCCGAGGCGCGCAATCAGCCCCAGCATTTT
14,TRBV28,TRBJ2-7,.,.,CASSLTGNLYEQYF,TGTGCCAGCAGTTTAACAGGGAACTTGTACGAGCAGTACTTC
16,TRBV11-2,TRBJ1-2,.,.,CASSSEGAGPYYGYTF,TGTGCCAGCAGCTCAGAGGGCGCAGGGCCATATTATGGCTACACCTTC
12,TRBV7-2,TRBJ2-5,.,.,CASSRTVPTQYF,TGTGCCAGCAGCCGGACAGTGCCGACCCAGTACTTC
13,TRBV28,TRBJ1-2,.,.,CASSRQGYYGYTF,TGTGCCAGCAGTCGGCAGGGTTACTATGGCTACACCTTC
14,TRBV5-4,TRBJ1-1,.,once,CASSWAGLDTEAFF,TGTGCCAGCAGCTGGGCTGGGTTGGACACTGAAGCTTTCTTT
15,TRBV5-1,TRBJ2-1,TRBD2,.,CASSGSGRPEDEQFF,TGCGCCAGCAGCGGGAGCGGGAGGCCTGAAGATGAGCAGTTCTTC
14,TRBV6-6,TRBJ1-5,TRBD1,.,CASATTGVGQPQHF,TGTGCCAGCGCCACGACAGGGGTTGGCCAGCCCCAGCATTTT
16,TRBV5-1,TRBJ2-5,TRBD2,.,CASSLVGTSGQETQYF,TGCGCCAGCAGCTTGGTGGGGACTAGCGGCCAAGAGACCCAGTACTTC
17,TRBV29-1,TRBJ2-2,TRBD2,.,CSVDKLAGTLNTGELFF,TGCAGCGTTGATAAGTTAGCGGGCACCCTGAACACCGGGGAGCTGTTTTTT
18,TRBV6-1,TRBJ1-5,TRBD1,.,CASSGPSGTGYSNQPQHF,TGTGCCAGCAGTGGACCGTCGGGGACAGGATATAGCAATCAGCCCCAGCATTTT
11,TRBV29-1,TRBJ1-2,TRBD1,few,CSVGTAGGYTF,TGCAGCGTGGGGACAGCCGGGGGCTACACCTTC
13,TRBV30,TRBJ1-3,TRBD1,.,CACTGGSGNTIYF,TGTGCCTGTACAGGGGGTTCTGGAAACACCATATATTTT
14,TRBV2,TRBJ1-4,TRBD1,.,CASSEDRGYEKLFF,TGTGCCAGCAGCGAAGACAGGGGGTATGAAAAACTGTTTTTT
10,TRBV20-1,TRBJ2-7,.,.,CSARASEQYF,TGCAGTGCTAGGGCAAGCGAGCAGTACTTC
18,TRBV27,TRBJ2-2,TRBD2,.,CASSFDRPGGSVTGELFF,TGTGCCAGCAGTTTCGATCGACCGGGGGGGTCGGTCACCGGGGAGCTGTTTTTT
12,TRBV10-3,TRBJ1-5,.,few,CAIRQDNQPQHF,TGTGCCATCAGACAGGACAATCAGCCCCAGCATTTT
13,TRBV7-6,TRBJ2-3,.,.,CASSPAQGGTQYF,TGTGCCAGCAGCCCAGCGCAGGGAGGTACGCAGTATTTT
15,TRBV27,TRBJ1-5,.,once,CASRREGVPSQPQHF,TGTGCCAGCCGGCGGGAAGGGGTCCCAAGCCAGCCCCAGCATTTT